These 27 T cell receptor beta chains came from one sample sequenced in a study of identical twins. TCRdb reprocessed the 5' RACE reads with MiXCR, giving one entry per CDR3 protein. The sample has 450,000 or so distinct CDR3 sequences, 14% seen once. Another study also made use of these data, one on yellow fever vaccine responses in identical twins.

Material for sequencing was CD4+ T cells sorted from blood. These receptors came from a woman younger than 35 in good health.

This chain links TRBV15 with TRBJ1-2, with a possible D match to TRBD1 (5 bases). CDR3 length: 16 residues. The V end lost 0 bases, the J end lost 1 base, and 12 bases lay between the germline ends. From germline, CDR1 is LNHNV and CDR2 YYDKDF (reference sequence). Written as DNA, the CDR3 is TGTGCCACCAGCAGAGATCAAGTGGGGGGTAACTATGGCTACACCTTC. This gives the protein CATSRDQVGGNYGYTF.

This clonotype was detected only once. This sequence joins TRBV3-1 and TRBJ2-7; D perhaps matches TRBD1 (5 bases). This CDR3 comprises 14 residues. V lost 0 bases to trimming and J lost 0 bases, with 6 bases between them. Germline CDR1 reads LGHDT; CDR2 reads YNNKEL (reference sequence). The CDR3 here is CASSQDQGSYEQYF. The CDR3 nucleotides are TGTGCCAGCAGCCAAGATCAGGGCTCCTACGAGCAGTACTTC.

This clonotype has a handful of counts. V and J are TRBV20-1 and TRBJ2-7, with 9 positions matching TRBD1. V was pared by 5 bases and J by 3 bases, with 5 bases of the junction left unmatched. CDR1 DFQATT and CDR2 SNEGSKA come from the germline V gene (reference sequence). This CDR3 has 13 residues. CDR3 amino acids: CSAYRTGVYEQYF. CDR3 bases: TGCAGTGCTTACCGGACAGGGGTCTACGAGCAGTACTTC.

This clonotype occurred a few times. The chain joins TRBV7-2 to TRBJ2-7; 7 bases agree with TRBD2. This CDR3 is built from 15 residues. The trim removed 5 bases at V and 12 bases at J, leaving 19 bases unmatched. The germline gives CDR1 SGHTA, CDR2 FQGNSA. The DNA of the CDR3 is TGTGCCAGCAGCGTGACTGCCGGGGGGAACCCCGATTGGTACTTC. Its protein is CASSVTAGGNPDWYF.

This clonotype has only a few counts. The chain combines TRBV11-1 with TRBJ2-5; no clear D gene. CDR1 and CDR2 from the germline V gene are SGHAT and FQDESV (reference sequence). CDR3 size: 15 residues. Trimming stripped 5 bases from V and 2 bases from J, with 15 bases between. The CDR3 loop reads CASSPLWVNQETQYF. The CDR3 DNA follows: TGTGCCAGCAGCCCGCTTTGGGTGAATCAAGAGACCCAGTACTTC.

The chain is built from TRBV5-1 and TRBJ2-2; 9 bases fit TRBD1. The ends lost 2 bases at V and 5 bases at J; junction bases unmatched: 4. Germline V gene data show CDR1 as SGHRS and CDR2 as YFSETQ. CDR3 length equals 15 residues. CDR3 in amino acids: CASSFGTGSTGELFF. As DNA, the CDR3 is TGCGCCAGCAGCTTCGGGACAGGGTCGACCGGGGAGCTGTTTTTT.

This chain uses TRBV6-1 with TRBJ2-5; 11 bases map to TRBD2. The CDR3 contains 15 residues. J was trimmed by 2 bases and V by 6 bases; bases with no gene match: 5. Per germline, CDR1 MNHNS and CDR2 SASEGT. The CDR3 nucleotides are TGTGCCAGCAGCCCCACTAGCGGGGGTCAAGAGACCCAGTACTTC. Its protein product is CASSPTSGGQETQYF.

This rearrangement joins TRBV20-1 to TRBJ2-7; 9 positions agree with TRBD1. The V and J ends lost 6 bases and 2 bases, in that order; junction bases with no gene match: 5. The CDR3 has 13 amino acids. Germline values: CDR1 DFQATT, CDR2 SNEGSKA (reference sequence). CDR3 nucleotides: TGCAGTGCCGGACAGGGGACAGCCTACGAGCAGTACTTC. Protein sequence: CSAGQGTAYEQYF.

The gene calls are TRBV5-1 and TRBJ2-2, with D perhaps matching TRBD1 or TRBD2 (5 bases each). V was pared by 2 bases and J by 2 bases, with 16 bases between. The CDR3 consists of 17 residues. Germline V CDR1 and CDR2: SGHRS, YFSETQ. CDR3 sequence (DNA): TGCGCCAGCAGCTTAGTCGGGACCGTTATCAACACCGGGGAGCTGTTTTTT. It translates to CASSLVGTVINTGELFF. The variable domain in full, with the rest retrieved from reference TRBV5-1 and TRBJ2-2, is KAGVTQTPRYLIKTRGQQVTLSCSPISGHRSVSWYQQTPGQGLQFLFEYFSETQRNKGNFPGRFSGRQFSNSRSEMNVSTLELGDSALYLCASSLVGTVINTGELFFGEGSRLTVL.

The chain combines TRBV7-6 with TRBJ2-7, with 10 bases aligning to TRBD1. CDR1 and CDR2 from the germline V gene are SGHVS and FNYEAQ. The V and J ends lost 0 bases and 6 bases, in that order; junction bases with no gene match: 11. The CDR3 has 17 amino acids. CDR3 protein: CASSLAPPGTGDPEQYF. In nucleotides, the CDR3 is TGTGCCAGCAGCTTAGCCCCCCCAGGGACAGGGGACCCCGAGCAGTACTTC.

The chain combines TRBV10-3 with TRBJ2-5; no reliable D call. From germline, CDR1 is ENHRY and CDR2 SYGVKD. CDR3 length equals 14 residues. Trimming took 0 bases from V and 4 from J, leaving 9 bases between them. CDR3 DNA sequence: TGTGCCATCAGTGAGTCGGCAGGCGGAGAGACCCAGTACTTC. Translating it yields CAISESAGGETQYF.

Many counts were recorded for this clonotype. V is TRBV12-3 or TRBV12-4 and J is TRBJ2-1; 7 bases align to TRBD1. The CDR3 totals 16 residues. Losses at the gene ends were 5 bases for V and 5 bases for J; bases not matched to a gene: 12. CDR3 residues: CASSPPLEGGHNEQFF. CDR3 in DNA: TGTGCCAGCAGTCCCCCCCTGGAAGGGGGCCACAATGAGCAGTTCTTC.

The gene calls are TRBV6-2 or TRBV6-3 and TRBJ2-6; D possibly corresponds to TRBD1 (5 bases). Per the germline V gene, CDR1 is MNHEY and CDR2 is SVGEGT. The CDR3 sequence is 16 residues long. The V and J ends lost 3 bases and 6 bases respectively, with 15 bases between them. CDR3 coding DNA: TGTGCCAGCAGTTATGGGGCCACACGCACGGCCAACGTCCTGACTTTC. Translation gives CASSYGATRTANVLTF.

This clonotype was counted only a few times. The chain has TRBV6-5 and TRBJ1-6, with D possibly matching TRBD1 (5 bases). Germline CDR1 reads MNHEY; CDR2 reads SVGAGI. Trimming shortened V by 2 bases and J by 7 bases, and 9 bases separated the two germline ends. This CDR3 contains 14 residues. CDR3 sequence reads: CASSYRGPNSPLHF. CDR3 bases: TGTGCCAGCAGTTACAGGGGTCCGAATTCACCCCTCCACTTT.

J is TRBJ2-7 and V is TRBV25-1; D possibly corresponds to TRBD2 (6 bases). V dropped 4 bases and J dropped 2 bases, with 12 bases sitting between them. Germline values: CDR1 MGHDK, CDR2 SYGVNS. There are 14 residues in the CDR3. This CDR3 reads CASSGGGRPYEQYF. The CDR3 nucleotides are TGTGCCAGCAGTGGTGGGGGGAGACCCTACGAGCAGTACTTC.

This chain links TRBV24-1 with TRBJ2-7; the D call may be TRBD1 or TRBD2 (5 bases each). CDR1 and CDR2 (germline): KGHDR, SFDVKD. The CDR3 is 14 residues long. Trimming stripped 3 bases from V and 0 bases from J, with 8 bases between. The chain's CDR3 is CATSDPGSSYEQYF. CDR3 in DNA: TGTGCCACCAGTGATCCAGGGAGCTCCTACGAGCAGTACTTC.

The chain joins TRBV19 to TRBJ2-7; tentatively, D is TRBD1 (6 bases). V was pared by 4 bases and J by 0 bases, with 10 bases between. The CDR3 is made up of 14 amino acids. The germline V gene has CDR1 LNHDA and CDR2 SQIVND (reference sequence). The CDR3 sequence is CASSRQGISYEQYF. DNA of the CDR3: TGTGCCAGTAGTAGGCAGGGGATCTCCTACGAGCAGTACTTC.

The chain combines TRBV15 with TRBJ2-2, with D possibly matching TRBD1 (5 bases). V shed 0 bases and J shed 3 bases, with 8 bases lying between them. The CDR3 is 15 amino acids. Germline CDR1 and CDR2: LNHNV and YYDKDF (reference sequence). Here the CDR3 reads CATSRERQHTGELFF. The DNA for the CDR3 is TGTGCCACCAGCAGAGAGCGACAGCACACCGGGGAGCTGTTTTTT. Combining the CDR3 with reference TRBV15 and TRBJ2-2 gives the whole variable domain DAMVIQNPRYQVTQFGKPVTLSCSQTLNHNVMYWYQQKSSQAPKLLFHYYDKDFNNEADTPDNFQSRRPNTSFCFLDIRSPGLGDTAMYLCATSRERQHTGELFFGEGSRLTVL.

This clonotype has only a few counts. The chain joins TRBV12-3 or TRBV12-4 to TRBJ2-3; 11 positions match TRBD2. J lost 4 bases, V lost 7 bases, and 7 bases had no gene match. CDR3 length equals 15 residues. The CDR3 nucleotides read TGTGCCAGCAAAATGACTAGCGGGATTTCAGATACGCAGTATTTT. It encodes CASKMTSGISDTQYF.

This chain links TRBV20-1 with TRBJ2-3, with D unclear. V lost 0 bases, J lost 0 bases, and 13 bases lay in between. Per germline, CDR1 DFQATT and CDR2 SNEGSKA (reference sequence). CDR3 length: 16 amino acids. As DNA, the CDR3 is TGCAGTGCTAGAGAAGACACCGCATATAGCACAGATACGCAGTATTTT. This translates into CSAREDTAYSTDTQYF.

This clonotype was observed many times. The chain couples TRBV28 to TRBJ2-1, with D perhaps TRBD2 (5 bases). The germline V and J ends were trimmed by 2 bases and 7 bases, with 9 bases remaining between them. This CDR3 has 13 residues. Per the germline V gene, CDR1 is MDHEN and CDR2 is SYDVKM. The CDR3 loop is CASSLLGLNEQFF. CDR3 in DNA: TGTGCCAGCAGTTTACTCGGACTTAATGAGCAGTTCTTC.

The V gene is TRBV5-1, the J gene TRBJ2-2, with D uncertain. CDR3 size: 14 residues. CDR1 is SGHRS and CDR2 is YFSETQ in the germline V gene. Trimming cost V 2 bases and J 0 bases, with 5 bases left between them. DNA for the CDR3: TGCGCCAGCAGCTTTGCAGCGAACACCGGGGAGCTGTTTTTT. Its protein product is CASSFAANTGELFF.

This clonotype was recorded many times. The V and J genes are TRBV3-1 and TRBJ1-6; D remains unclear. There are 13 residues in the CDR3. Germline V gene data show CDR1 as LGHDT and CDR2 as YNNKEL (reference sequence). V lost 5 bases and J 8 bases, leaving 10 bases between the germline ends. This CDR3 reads CASSFSYDSPLHF. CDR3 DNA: TGTGCCAGCAGCTTCTCCTACGATTCACCCCTCCACTTT.

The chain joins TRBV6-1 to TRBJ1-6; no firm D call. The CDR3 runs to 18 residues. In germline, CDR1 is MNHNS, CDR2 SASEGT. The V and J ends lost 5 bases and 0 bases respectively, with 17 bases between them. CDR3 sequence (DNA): TGTGCCAGCAGTCCCGGGCAGCCACTGAGCTCCTATAATTCACCCCTCCACTTT. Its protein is CASSPGQPLSSYNSPLHF.

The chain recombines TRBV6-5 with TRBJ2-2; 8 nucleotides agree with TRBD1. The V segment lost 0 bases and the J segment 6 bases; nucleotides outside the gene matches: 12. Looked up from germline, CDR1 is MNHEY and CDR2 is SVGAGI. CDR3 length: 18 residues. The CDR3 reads CASSYSRGAGGFAGELFF. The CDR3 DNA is TGTGCCAGCAGTTACTCAAGGGGGGCAGGGGGCTTCGCCGGGGAGCTGTTTTTT.

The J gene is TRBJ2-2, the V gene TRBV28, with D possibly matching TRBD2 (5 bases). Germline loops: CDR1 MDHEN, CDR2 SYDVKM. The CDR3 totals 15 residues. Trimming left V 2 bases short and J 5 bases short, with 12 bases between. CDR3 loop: CASSLGRPSTGELFF. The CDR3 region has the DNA TGTGCCAGCAGTTTAGGGAGACCATCAACCGGGGAGCTGTTTTTT.

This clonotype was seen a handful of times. CDR3: CASSLDGQANYGYTF. The CDR3 DNA reads as TGTGCCAGCAGCTTGGACGGACAGGCTAACTATGGCTACACCTTC. The chain combines TRBV7-2 with TRBJ1-2; TRBD1 matches 7 bases. Looked up from germline, CDR1 is SGHTA and CDR2 is FQGNSA. The CDR3 is made up of 15 amino acids. J was trimmed by 0 bases and V by 3 bases; bases with no gene match: 4.